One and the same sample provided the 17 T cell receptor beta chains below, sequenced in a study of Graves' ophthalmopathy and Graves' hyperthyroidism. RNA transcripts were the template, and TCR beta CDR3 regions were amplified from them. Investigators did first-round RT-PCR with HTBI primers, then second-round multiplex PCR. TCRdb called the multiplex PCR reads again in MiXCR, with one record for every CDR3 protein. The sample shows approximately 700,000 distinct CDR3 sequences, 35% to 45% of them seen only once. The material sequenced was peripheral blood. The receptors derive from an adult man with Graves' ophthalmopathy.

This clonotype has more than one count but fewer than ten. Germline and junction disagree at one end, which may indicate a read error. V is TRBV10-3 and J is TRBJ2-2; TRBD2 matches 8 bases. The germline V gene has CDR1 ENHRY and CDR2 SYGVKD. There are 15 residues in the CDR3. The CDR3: CASSYISGGAGELFF. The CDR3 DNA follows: TGTGCCAGCAGTTACATCTCCGGGGGGGCCGGGGAGCTGTTTTTT.

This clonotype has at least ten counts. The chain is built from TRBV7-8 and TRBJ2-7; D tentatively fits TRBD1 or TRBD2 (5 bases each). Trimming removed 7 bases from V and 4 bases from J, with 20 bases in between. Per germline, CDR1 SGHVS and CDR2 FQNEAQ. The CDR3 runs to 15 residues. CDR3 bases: TGTGCCAGCACCGATTATTCTCGGGGCGGATACGAGCAGTACTTC. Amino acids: CASTDYSRGGYEQYF.

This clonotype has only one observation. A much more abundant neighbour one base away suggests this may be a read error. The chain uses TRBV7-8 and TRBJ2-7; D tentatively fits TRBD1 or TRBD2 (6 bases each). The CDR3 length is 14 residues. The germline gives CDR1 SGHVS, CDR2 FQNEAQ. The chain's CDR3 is CASSLTGVRDEQCF. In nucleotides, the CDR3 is TGTGCCAGCAGTTTGACAGGTGTGCGGGACGAGCAGTGCTTC.

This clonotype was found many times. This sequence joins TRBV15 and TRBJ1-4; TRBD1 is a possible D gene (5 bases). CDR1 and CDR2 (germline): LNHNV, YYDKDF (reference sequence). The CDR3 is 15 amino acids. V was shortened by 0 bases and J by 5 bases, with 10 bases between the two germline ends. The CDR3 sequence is CATSREQVLNEKLFF. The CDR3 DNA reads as TGTGCCACCAGCAGAGAACAGGTCTTGAATGAAAAACTGTTTTTT.

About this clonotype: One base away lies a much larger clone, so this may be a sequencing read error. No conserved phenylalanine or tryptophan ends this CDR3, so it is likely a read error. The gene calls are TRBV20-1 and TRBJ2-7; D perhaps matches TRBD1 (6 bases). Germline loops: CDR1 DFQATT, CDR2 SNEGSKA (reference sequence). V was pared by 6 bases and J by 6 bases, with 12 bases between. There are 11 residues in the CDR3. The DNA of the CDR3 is TGCAGTGCCCCCGACAGGTCCGAGCAGTACCTC. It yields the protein CSAPDRSEQYL.

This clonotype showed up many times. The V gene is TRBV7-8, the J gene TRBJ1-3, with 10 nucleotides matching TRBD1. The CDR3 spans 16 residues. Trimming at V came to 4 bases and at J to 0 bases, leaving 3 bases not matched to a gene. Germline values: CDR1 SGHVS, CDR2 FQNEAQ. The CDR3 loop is CASSYRTGGSGNTIYF. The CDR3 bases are TGTGCCAGCAGCTACCGGACAGGGGGCTCTGGAAACACCATATATTTT.

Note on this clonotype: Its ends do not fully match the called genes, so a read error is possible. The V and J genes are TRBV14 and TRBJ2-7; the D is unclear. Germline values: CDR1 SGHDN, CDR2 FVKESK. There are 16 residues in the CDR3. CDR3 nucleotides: TGTGCCGGCAGCCAAGGGCCCGCCCTGGGGATGGGTGAGCAGTACTTC. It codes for CAGSQGPALGMGEQYF. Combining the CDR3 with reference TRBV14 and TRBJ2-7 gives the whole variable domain EAGVTQFPSHSVIEKGQTVTLRCDPISGHDNLYWYRRVMGKEIKFLLHFVKESKQDESGMPNNRFLAERTGGTYSTLKVQPAELEDSGVYFCAGSQGPALGMGEQYFGPGTRLTVT.

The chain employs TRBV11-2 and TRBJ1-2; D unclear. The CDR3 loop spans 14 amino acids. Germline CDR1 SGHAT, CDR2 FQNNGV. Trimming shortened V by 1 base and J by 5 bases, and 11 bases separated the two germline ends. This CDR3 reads CASSLGGARYGYTF. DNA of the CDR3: TGTGCCAGCAGCTTAGGCGGAGCCCGGTATGGCTACACCTTC.

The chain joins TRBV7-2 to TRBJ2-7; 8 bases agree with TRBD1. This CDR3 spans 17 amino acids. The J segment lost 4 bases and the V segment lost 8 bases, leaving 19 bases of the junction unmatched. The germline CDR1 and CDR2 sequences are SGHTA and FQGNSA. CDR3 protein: CASSPGTGGKLPYEQYF. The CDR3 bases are TGTGCCAGCTCACCCGGGACAGGAGGGAAACTTCCTTACGAGCAGTACTTC.

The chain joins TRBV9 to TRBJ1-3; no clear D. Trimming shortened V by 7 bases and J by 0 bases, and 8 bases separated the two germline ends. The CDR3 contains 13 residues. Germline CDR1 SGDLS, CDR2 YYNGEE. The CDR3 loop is CASSHSSGNTIYF. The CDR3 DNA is TGTGCCAGCTCTCACTCCTCTGGAAACACCATATATTTT.

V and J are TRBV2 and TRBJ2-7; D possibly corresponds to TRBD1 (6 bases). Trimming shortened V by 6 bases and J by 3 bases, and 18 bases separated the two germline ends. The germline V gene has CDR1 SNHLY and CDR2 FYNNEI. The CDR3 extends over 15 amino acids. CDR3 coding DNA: TGTGCCAGCAGGGTGACAGGCCCCCCCTTCTACGAGCAGTACTTC. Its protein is CASRVTGPPFYEQYF.

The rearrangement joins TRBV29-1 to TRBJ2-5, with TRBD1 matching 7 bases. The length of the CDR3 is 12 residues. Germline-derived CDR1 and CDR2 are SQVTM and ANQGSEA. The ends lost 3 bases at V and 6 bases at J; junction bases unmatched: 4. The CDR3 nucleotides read TGCAGCGTTGAGGACAGGCGTAAGACCCAGTACTTC. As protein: CSVEDRRKTQYF.

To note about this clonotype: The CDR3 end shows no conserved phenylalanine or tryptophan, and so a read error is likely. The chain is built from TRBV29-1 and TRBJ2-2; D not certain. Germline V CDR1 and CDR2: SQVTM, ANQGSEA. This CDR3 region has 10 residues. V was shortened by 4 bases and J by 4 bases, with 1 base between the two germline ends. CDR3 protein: CSVVTGELFL. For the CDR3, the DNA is TGCAGCGTTGTCACCGGGGAGCTGTTTCTT.

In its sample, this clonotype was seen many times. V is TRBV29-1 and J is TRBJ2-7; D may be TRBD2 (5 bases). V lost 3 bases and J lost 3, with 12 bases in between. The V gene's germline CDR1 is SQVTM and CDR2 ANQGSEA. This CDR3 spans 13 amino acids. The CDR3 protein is CSVEEDRGYEQYF. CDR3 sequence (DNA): TGCAGCGTTGAGGAGGACCGAGGCTACGAGCAGTACTTC.

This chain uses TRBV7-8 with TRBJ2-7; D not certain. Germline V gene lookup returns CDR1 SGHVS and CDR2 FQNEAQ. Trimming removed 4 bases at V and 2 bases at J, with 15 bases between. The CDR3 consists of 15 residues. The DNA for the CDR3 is TGTGCCAGCAGCTCCCAACGCACAGTGACCTACGAGCAGTACTTC. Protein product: CASSSQRTVTYEQYF.

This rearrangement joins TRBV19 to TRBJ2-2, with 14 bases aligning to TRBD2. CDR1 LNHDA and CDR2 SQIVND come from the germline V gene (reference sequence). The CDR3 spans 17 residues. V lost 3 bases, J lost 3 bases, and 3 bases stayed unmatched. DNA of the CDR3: TGTGCCAGTAGTATCGGGACTAGCGGGAGTGACACCGGGGAGCTGTTTTTT. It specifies CASSIGTSGSDTGELFF.

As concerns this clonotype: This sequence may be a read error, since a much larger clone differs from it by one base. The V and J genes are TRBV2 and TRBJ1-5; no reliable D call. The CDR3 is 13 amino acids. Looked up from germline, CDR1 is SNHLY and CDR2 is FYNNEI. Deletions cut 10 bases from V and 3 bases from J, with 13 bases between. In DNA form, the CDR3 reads TGTGCCACCGGGGAGACAAACAATCAGCCCCAGCATTTT. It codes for CATGETNNQPQHF.